This T cell receptor (beta chain) was sequenced for a study of blood T cell repertoires in COVID-19. Study summary: T cells, B-cell-depleted T cells, or PBMCs supplied cDNA or gDNA.

Patients at the Seattle site were enrolled during active infection and followed longitudinally. Germline loops: CDR1 DFQATT, CDR2 SNEGSKA (reference sequence). This CDR3 is 15 amino acids long. The V and J ends lost 3 bases and 4 bases respectively, with 13 bases between them. Study processing details: It was from reference gene primer amplification that nucleated cell counts were estimated. The data were produced by immunoSEQ multiplex PCR, yet TCRdb's version contains in-frame clones alone and is incomplete. V, J and clone size were drawn from that table, and D and trimming were deduced from the DNA. The sample has 51,000 or so clones, about four fifths seen once.

Sequencing used peripheral blood. The receptor was derived from a woman of 80 years or more with COVID-19, enrolled during active disease. The rearrangement uses TRBV20-1 and TRBJ2-6; no firm D call. The CDR3 loop is CSASRGWAGANVLTF. As DNA, the CDR3 is TGCAGTGCTAGTCGTGGATGGGCGGGGGCCAACGTCCTGACTTTC.